The rows below give T cell receptor beta chains drawn from one sample of a study of cytomegalovirus exposure and HLA in healthy donors. Here immunoSEQ multiplex PCR was the method, and the copy in TCRdb shows in-frame clones only, minus some. The repertoire holds about 140,000 clones, with approximately 80% as singletons. Sequencing was performed on PBMCs. The source is a man aged 35 to 55 in good health and CMV-seronegative. The CDR3 runs from the conserved cysteine through the conserved F or W. D genes are given only for firm matches. The size of a clone is reported for some rows only, either as once, few or many, or as a class for expanded clones.

TRBJ2-1,once,TRBV5-1,TRBD2,TGCGCCAGCAGCTTTAGTAGCGGGGGGGCATACAATGAGCAGTTCTTC,CASSFSSGGAYNEQFF
TRBJ2-3,.,TRBV5-1,TRBD2,TGCGCCAGCAGCTTGACCCCGGGACTAGCGGCAACCGTTAGCACAGATACGCAGTATTTT,CASSLTPGLAATVSTDTQYF
TRBJ1-2,.,TRBV5-1,.,TGCGCCAGCAGCTTGGGTGGGGCTTATGGCTACACCTTC,CASSLGGAYGYTF
TRBJ2-7,.,TRBV28,TRBD1,TGTGCCAGCAGTTACGGGACAGGCCCCTACGAGCAGTACTTC,CASSYGTGPYEQYF
TRBJ2-7,.,TRBV7-2,.,TGTGCCAGCAGCTTAGGGGGGGGCCTCTACGAGCAGTACTTC,CASSLGGGLYEQYF
TRBJ1-1,.,TRBV19,.,TGTGCCAGTAGTAACAGACAGAACCTTGTCACTGAAGCTTTCTTT,CASSNRQNLVTEAFF
TRBJ1-1,.,TRBV7-9,.,TGTGCCAGCAGACAACCTCGTGGATACGGACAGCGGAACACTGAAGCTTTCTTT,CASRQPRGYGQRNTEAFF
TRBJ1-4,.,TRBV7-2,.,TGTGCCAGCAGCCGCCCTCCTGGGAGTGAAAAACTGTTTTTT,CASSRPPGSEKLFF
TRBJ2-7,.,TRBV28,.,TGTGCCAGCAGTTTAACGAGCTACGAGCAGTACTTC,CASSLTSYEQYF
TRBJ2-7,.,TRBV28,.,TGTGCCACCTTCAGGGACTCCTACGAGCAGTACTTC,CATFRDSYEQYF
TRBJ2-1,.,TRBV7-2,.,TGTGCCAGCAGCTTAGCGCCGGGGAGAAATGAGCAGTTCTTC,CASSLAPGRNEQFF
TRBJ1-1,.,TRBV9,.,TGTGCCAGCAGCCCCGGAGGGGTCATGAACACTGAAGCTTTCTTT,CASSPGGVMNTEAFF
TRBJ2-2,.,TRBV6-6,TRBD1,TGTGCCAGCAGCCGGGGACAGGGGGACACCGGGGAGCTGTTTTTT,CASSRGQGDTGELFF
TRBJ1-1,few,TRBV6-1,TRBD1,TGTGCCAGCAGTGAATACAGGGGAGTCACTGAAGCTTTCTTT,CASSEYRGVTEAFF
TRBJ1-5,.,TRBV30,.,TGTGCCTGGAGTCCCGGACCTCCAGGGCAGCCCCAGCATTTT,CAWSPGPPGQPQHF
TRBJ1-4,.,TRBV5-1,.,TGCGCCAGCAGCTCCACGCCCGCGGAAAAACTGTTTTTT,CASSSTPAEKLFF
TRBJ2-7,.,TRBV5-6,TRBD1,TGTGCCAGCAGGGGACAGGGGGAATCCTACGAGCAGTACTTC,CASRGQGESYEQYF
TRBJ2-7,.,TRBV5-6,.,TGTGCCAGCAGCCTGACAGGTCCTCGCTCCTACGAGCAGTACTTC,CASSLTGPRSYEQYF
TRBJ2-2,.,TRBV16,.,TGTGCCAGCAGCCCTCGCTCAGTGCGGACCGGGGAGCTGTTTTTT,CASSPRSVRTGELFF
TRBJ2-3,.,TRBV19,TRBD2,TGTGCCAGTAGTATATCTAGCGGGGGAACGCAGTATTTT,CASSISSGGTQYF
TRBJ2-7,.,TRBV6-5,TRBD1,TGTGCCAGCAGTTACGAGGGGGCGCAGGAGCAGTACTTC,CASSYEGAQEQYF
TRBJ2-7,few,TRBV5-1,TRBD2,TGCGCCAGCAGCGCGGGAGTCCAGCTGTCCTACGAGCAGTACTTC,CASSAGVQLSYEQYF
TRBJ2-7,.,TRBV18,TRBD1,TGTGCCAGCTCACCTCAGTCGGACAGGGGGAACGAGCAGTACTTC,CASSPQSDRGNEQYF
TRBJ1-2,once,TRBV9,.,TGTGCCAGCAGCCTCGAGGGATTTGGCGCTAACTATGGCTACACCTTC,CASSLEGFGANYGYTF
TRBJ2-7,few,TRBV19,TRBD2,TGTGCCAGTACCCCAATAGCGGGGGGAGGTTACGAGCAGTACTTC,CASTPIAGGGYEQYF
TRBJ2-7,once,TRBV29-1,.,TGCAGCGTTGGTATCGGGAACGAGCAGTACTTC,CSVGIGNEQYF
TRBJ1-1,.,TRBV18,.,TGTGCCAGCTCACCAGTGGGCAACACTGAAGCTTTCTTT,CASSPVGNTEAFF
TRBJ1-6,.,TRBV7-9,.,TGTGCCAGCAGCTTAGTGGGCAATTCACCCCTCCACTTT,CASSLVGNSPLHF
TRBJ1-4,.,TRBV6-5,TRBD1,TGTGCCAGCAGTTACGAGGGGGCGACTGAAAAGCTGTTTTTT,CASSYEGATEKLFF
TRBJ1-2,.,TRBV7-2,TRBD1,TGTGCCAGCAGCGGACAGGGGGCAGGGGGCTACACCTTC,CASSGQGAGGYTF
TRBJ2-3,once,TRBV19,TRBD1,TGTGCCAGCGGACAGGGTGGGACAGATACGCAGTATTTT,CASGQGGTDTQYF
TRBJ2-2,few,TRBV5-1,.,TGCGCCAGCAGCTTGGACATCACGAACACCGGGGAGCTGTTTTTT,CASSLDITNTGELFF
TRBJ1-5,.,TRBV6-1,.,TGTGCCAGCAGTGAACTTCGAGTCAATCAGCCCCAGCATTTT,CASSELRVNQPQHF
TRBJ2-5,.,TRBV5-8,.,TGTGCCAGCAGCTTGTTGGGGGCTGAAGCGGAGACCCAGTACTTC,CASSLLGAEAETQYF
TRBJ2-3,.,TRBV9,.,TGTGCCAGCAGCAAGCCAATTGCGGGGAAGGGCACAGATACGCAGTATTTT,CASSKPIAGKGTDTQYF
TRBJ2-7,once,TRBV5-1,TRBD1,TGCGCCAGCAGCTTCGGACAGGGGTCCGAGCAGTACTTC,CASSFGQGSEQYF
TRBJ1-4,.,TRBV4-3,.,TGCGCCAGCAGCCAGGTCCAAGAGGGAATGGAAAAACTGTTTTTT,CASSQVQEGMEKLFF
TRBJ1-1,.,TRBV28,TRBD1,TGTGCCAGCAGTTTTATAGGCACAGGGGCACGGACTGAAGCTTTCTTT,CASSFIGTGARTEAFF
TRBJ2-2,.,TRBV5-1,TRBD2,TGCGCCAGCAGCTTGACGGGGGGGAGCCCGGCGCCCGGGGAGCTGTTTTTT,CASSLTGGSPAPGELFF
TRBJ1-2,.,TRBV5-1,.,TGCGCCAGCAGTCCAGGGATTGGCTACACCTTC,CASSPGIGYTF
TRBJ2-5,.,TRBV19,TRBD2,TGTGCCAGTAGGGGACTAGGTGAAGAGACCCAGTACTTC,CASRGLGEETQYF
TRBJ1-4,.,TRBV11-2,TRBD1,TGTGCCAGCAGCCAGACAGGGTCTAATGAAAAACTGTTTTTT,CASSQTGSNEKLFF
TRBJ2-1,.,TRBV4-1,TRBD2,TGCGCCAGCAGCCCCCCCTCGGGAGCGGGGGGGGAAAATGAGCAGTTCTTC,CASSPPSGAGGENEQFF
TRBJ2-2,.,TRBV30,TRBD2,TGTGCCTGGAGAGACGGGGCTAGCGGGGGTTTAACCGGGGAGCTGTTTTTT,CAWRDGASGGLTGELFF